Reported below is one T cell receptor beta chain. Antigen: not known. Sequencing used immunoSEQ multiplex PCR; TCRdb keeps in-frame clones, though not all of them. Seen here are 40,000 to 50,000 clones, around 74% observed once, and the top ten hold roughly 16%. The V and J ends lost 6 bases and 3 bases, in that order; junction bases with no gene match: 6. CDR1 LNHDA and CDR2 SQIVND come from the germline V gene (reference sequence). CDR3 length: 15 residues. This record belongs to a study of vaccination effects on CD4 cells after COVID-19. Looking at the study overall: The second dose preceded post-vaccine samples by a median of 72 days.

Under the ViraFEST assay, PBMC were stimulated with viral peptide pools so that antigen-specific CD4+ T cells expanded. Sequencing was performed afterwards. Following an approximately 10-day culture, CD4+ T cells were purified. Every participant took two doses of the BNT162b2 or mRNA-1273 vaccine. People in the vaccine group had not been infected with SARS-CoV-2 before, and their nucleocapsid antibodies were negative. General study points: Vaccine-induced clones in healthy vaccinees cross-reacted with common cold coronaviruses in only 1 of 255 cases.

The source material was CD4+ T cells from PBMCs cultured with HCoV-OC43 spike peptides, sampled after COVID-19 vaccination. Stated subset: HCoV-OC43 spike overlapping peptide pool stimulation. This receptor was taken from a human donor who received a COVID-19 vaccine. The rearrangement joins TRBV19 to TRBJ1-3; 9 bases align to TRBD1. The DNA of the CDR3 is TGTGCCAGTAGACCGGGACAGGGACGTGGAAACACCATATATTTT. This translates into CASRPGQGRGNTIYF. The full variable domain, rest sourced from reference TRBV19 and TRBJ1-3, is DGGITQSPKYLFRKEGQNVTLSCEQNLNHDAMYWYRQDPGQGLRLIYYSQIVNDFQKGDIAEGYSVSREKKESFPLTVTSAQKNPTAFYLCASRPGQGRGNTIYFGEGSWLTVV.